This T cell receptor beta chain is drawn from a study of regulatory T cells in long-lasting Graves disease. With iRepertoire HTBI primers and Arm-PCR of CDR3 regions, TCR beta libraries were built. TCRdb reanalysed the multiplex PCR reads using MiXCR and keeps one entry per CDR3 protein. There are 530,000 or so distinct CDR3 sequences in the sample; roughly 15% occur only once, and more than 10% lies in the top ten. Germline CDR1 and CDR2: MNHNS and SASEGT. This CDR3 region has 16 residues. Between the trimmed V and J ends, which lost 6 bases and 0 bases, there was a span of 14 bases. Time point given: newly diagnosed GD, antithyroid drugs for less than 3 months. There was RNA extracted from PBMCs, and the TCR library was made from it. American Thyroid Association guidelines defined Graves' disease diagnosis. The same sample was also used in a study of T cells in Graves' hyperthyroidism and ophthalmopathy. That source notes: TCR CDR3 underwent first-round RT-PCR with the HTBI primer set. The blood repertoire included most of the expanded thyroid clonotypes above 0.001.

Sequences were derived from peripheral blood mononuclear cells (PBMCs), sampled at new diagnosis, from a patient treated with antithyroid drugs. The clonotype originates from a man aged 18 to 29 with Graves disease. This chain connects TRBV6-1 to TRBJ2-2, with D tentatively TRBD1 (6 bases). CDR3 sequence (DNA): TGTGCCAGCAGCAAGTACAGGGCACCGAACACCGGGGAGCTGTTTTTT. It specifies CASSKYRAPNTGELFF.